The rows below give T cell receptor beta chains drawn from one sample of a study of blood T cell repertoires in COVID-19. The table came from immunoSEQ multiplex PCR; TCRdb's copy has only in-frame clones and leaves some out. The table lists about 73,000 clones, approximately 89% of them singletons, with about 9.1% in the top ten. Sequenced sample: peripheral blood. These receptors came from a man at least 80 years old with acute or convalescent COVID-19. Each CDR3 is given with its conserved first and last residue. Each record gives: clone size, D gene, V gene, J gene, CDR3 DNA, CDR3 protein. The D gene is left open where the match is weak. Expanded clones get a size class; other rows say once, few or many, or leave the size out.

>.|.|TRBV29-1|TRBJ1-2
TGCAGCGTTGAAGCAGGGCACAACTATGGCTACACCTTC
CSVEAGHNYGYTF
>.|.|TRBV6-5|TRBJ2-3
TGTGCCACCCAGATTCGACTCCGAGATACGCAGTATTTT
CATQIRLRDTQYF
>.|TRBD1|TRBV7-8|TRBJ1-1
TGTGCCAGCAGCAGACAGGGTAGCACTGAAGCTTTCTTT
CASSRQGSTEAFF
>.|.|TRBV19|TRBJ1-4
TGTGCCAGCCACCGGGGGGACAAGTATGAAAAACTGTTTTTT
CASHRGDKYEKLFF
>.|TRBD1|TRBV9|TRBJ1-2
TGTGCCAGCAGCGACCAGGGGGCTTCTGGCTACACCTTC
CASSDQGASGYTF
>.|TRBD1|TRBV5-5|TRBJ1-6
TGTGCCAGCAGCCCCGGACAGGGGAGATCACCCCTCCACTTT
CASSPGQGRSPLHF
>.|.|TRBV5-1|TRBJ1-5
TGCGCCAGCAGCCCTGCCGGGGGAAATCAGCCCCAGCATTTT
CASSPAGGNQPQHF
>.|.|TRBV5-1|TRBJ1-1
TGCGCCAGCAGCTACCTAGGGGAGAACACTGAAGCTTTCTTT
CASSYLGENTEAFF
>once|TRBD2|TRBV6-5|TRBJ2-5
TGTGCCAGCAGTACGGGGACTAGCAGTGAGACCCAGTACTTC
CASSTGTSSETQYF
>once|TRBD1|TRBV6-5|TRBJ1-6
TGTGCCAGCAGGCAACAGGGGGGAAATTCACCCCTCCACTTT
CASRQQGGNSPLHF
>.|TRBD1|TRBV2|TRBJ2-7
TGTGCCAGCACTGACGGGACAGCCATTTCCTACGAGCAGTACTTC
CASTDGTAISYEQYF
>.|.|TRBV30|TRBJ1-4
TGTGCCTGGAGTCCCCCGGGGGATAAAGAAAAACTGTTTTTT
CAWSPPGDKEKLFF
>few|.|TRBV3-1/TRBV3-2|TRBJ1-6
TGTGCCAGCAGCCAACTCTCGGGGGATTCACCCCTCCACTTT
CASSQLSGDSPLHF